Listed here are 18 T cell receptor beta chains from one sample, sequenced in a study of Ad26.COV2.S vaccination and SARS-CoV-2 variants. Assay used: immunoSEQ multiplex PCR; TCRdb lists only in-frame clones, some missing. Counted here are 150,000 to 200,000 clones, approximately 90% occurring once; the ten biggest clones make up 5% to 6.5%. The specimen comprised peripheral blood, sampled after recovery from COVID-19. Receptors were obtained from a human donor who had recovered from COVID-19.

V and J are TRBV6-5 and TRBJ2-7; 9 bases agree with TRBD2. The germline V gene has CDR1 MNHEY and CDR2 SVGAGI. The CDR3 length is 13 residues. Losses at the gene ends were 7 bases for V and 4 bases for J; bases not matched to a gene: 5. CDR3 protein: CASKVAGAYEQYF. The CDR3 DNA follows: TGTGCCAGCAAGGTAGCGGGAGCGTACGAGCAGTACTTC.

The rearrangement uses TRBV5-4 and TRBJ2-2; possibly TRBD2 for D (6 bases). This CDR3 has 19 residues. The germline CDR1 and CDR2 sequences are SGHNT and YYREEE (reference sequence). V lost 0 bases and J 5 bases, leaving 23 bases between the germline ends. CDR3 nucleotide sequence: TGTGCCAGCAGCTTGGTGCCATTTACCGGGACTTCTACTACCGGGGAGCTGTTTTTT. It codes for CASSLVPFTGTSTTGELFF.

The chain uses TRBV27 and TRBJ2-5, with 8 bases identical to TRBD1. The CDR3 extends over 14 amino acids. Germline CDR1 MNHEY, CDR2 SMNVEV (reference sequence). Unmatched junction bases numbered 7, after V lost 5 bases and J lost 5 bases. The DNA for the CDR3 is TGTGCCAGCAGTCCCGGACAGGGTGGGGAGACCCAGTACTTC. Translating gives CASSPGQGGETQYF.

The genes are TRBV29-1 and TRBJ2-2; D tentatively reads TRBD1 or TRBD2 (5 bases each). From germline, CDR1 is SQVTM and CDR2 ANQGSEA. The CDR3 has 16 residues. V was clipped by 1 base and J by 5 bases, with 17 bases between them. CDR3 sequence (DNA): TGCAGCGTTGAAGGAAGTGGGGGAGAAGGAACCGGGGAGCTGTTTTTT. This sequence encodes CSVEGSGGEGTGELFF.

The V gene is TRBV5-1, the J gene TRBJ2-5; the D is unclear. V was cut by 4 bases and J by 4 bases, with 17 bases left in between. The CDR3 is 15 residues long. From germline, CDR1 is SGHRS and CDR2 YFSETQ. The CDR3 loop is CASSPFVAARETQYF. CDR3 sequence (DNA): TGCGCCAGCAGCCCCTTCGTGGCAGCTAGAGAGACCCAGTACTTC.

This clone has a single count. The chain combines TRBV7-9 with TRBJ1-6; D is possibly TRBD1 (5 bases). CDR1 and CDR2 from the germline V gene are SEHNR and FQNEAQ (reference sequence). The length of the CDR3 is 15 residues. Trimming removed 1 base at V and 1 base at J, with 5 bases between. Here the CDR3 reads CASSLEGSYNSPLHF. The CDR3 bases are TGTGCCAGCAGCTTAGAGGGGTCCTATAATTCACCCCTCCACTTT.

The chain employs TRBV27 and TRBJ2-3; 10 positions agree with TRBD1. The CDR3 spans 16 residues. After removal of 5 bases from V and 1 base from J, the junction contained 6 bases not matched to a gene. Germline V gives CDR1 MNHEY, CDR2 SMNVEV (reference sequence). The CDR3 region has the DNA TGTGCCAGCAGTGGAGCCGGGACAGGGGGCACAGATACGCAGTATTTT. Its protein product is CASSGAGTGGTDTQYF.

The chain has TRBV19 and TRBJ1-5; tentative D call: TRBD1 (5 bases). The CDR3 sequence is 15 residues long. The germline V gene encodes CDR1 LNHDA and CDR2 SQIVND (reference sequence). V was pared by 5 bases and J by 2 bases, with 13 bases between. CDR3: CASSLRGVGNQPQHF. The CDR3 nucleotides are TGTGCCAGTAGTTTGCGGGGGGTCGGCAATCAGCCCCAGCATTTT. Full variable domain (outside the CDR3, taken from reference TRBV19 and TRBJ1-5): DGGITQSPKYLFRKEGQNVTLSCEQNLNHDAMYWYRQDPGQGLRLIYYSQIVNDFQKGDIAEGYSVSREKKESFPLTVTSAQKNPTAFYLCASSLRGVGNQPQHFGDGTRLSIL.

V gene TRBV6-5 combines with J gene TRBJ1-2; no clear D gene. Germline CDR1 is MNHEY and CDR2 is SVGAGI. V lost 0 bases to trimming and J lost 2 bases, with 7 bases between them. This CDR3 comprises 14 residues. The CDR3 bases are TGTGCCAGCAGTTACTCCGGGGTGAACTATGGCTACACCTTC. Its protein product is CASSYSGVNYGYTF.

The rearrangement joins TRBV7-9 to TRBJ1-2; TRBD1 is a possible D gene (6 bases). Germline V lookup: CDR1 SEHNR, CDR2 FQNEAQ (reference sequence). This CDR3 is 16 amino acids long. Trimming took off 2 bases at V and 5 bases at J, with 18 bases between the two ends. As DNA, the CDR3 is TGTGCCAGCAGCTTACCCGAAATCAGGGGCCGTTATGGCTACACCTTC. Translating gives CASSLPEIRGRYGYTF.

V and J are TRBV7-3 and TRBJ2-3, with 7 nucleotides matching TRBD2. CDR1 is SGHTA and CDR2 is FQGTGA in the germline V gene. Trimming at V came to 5 bases and at J to 1 base, leaving 3 bases not matched to a gene. The CDR3 runs to 14 residues. CDR3 sequence: CASSLGLGTDTQYF. CDR3 nucleotide sequence: TGTGCCAGCAGCCTAGGACTAGGCACAGATACGCAGTATTTT. Complete variable domain (other parts from reference TRBV7-3 and TRBJ2-3): GAGVSQTPSNKVTEKGKYVELRCDPISGHTALYWYRQSLGQGPEFLIYFQGTGAADDSGLPNDRFFAVRPEGSVSTLKIQRTERGDSAVYLCASSLGLGTDTQYFGPGTRLTVL.

J is TRBJ2-2 and V is TRBV4-1; the match to TRBD2 covers 9 bases. The CDR3 sequence is 18 residues long. The germline V gene has CDR1 MGHRA and CDR2 YSYEKL. After removal of 1 base from V and 6 bases from J, the junction contained 12 bases not matched to a gene. In DNA form, the CDR3 reads TGCGCCAGCAGCCAAGTCCCCTCTTTAGCGGGAGTCCCCGGGGAGCTGTTTTTT. Its translation: CASSQVPSLAGVPGELFF.

The J gene is TRBJ1-6, the V gene TRBV7-5; TRBD1, the table's D call, was not compared with the DNA. TRBV7-5 has pseudogene status. The CDR3 loop spans 15 amino acids. The CDR3 nucleotides are TGTGCCAGAATCAAGGGGGATTTCTATAATTCACCCCTCCACTTT. Protein: CARIKGDFYNSPLHF.

This clone was seen just once. V gene TRBV11-3 combines with J gene TRBJ2-1; no clear D gene. CDR3 size: 13 residues. V was cut by 5 bases and J by 7 bases, with 12 bases left in between. Germline-derived CDR1 and CDR2 are SGHNT and YENEEA. The CDR3: CASSLTGRNEQFF. Written as DNA, the CDR3 is TGTGCCAGCAGCCTCACCGGTAGGAATGAGCAGTTCTTC.

This chain connects TRBV6-1 to TRBJ2-7, with D perhaps matching TRBD1 (7 bases). V lost 3 bases and J 4 bases, leaving 16 bases between the germline ends. CDR1 is MNHNS and CDR2 is SASEGT in the germline V gene. This CDR3 contains 15 residues. This CDR3 is CASSDTGARGYEQYF. The CDR3 DNA sequence: TGTGCCAGCAGTGATACAGGGGCCCGGGGGTACGAGCAGTACTTC.

The V gene is TRBV28, the J gene TRBJ1-2, with 8 nucleotides matching TRBD1. This CDR3 contains 15 residues. The J segment lost 5 bases and the V segment lost 3 bases, leaving 8 bases of the junction unmatched. Germline V gene sequence: CDR1 MDHEN, CDR2 SYDVKM. CDR3 nucleotides: TGTGCCAGCAGTTTCTCAGGGGGCGGAGGGTATGGCTACACCTTC. Residues: CASSFSGGGGYGYTF.

This clone was counted once. The rearrangement uses TRBV19 and TRBJ1-1; D unresolved. The CDR3 loop spans 14 amino acids. Germline values: CDR1 LNHDA, CDR2 SQIVND (reference sequence). Deletions cut 7 bases from V and 3 bases from J, with 15 bases between. In DNA, the CDR3 is TGTGCCAGTATACGGAGATTTGGGGACACTGAAGCTTTCTTT. Amino acids: CASIRRFGDTEAFF.

The chain links TRBV11-3 to TRBJ2-7; 11 positions match TRBD1. Germline loops: CDR1 SGHNT, CDR2 YENEEA. J was trimmed by 4 bases and V by 5 bases; bases with no gene match: 4. The CDR3 loop spans 14 amino acids. This CDR3 is CASSPGQGAYEQYF. CDR3 bases: TGTGCCAGCAGCCCCGGACAGGGGGCGTACGAGCAGTACTTC.